This T cell receptor (beta chain) is from a study of spatial heterogeneity in lung cancer. Study-wide background: Raw-read counts averaged over ten per unique TCR and UMI combination.

Time point specified: sample taken at primary tumor resection. A total of fewer than 80 untreated early-stage non-small cell lung cancer patients served as donors. Germline V gives CDR1 DFQATT, CDR2 SNEGSKA (reference sequence). V trimming: 1 base; J trimming: 3 bases; junction bases outside the gene matches: 4. The CDR3 has 14 amino acids. TCRdb re-derived calls from the 5' RACE reads in MiXCR, one entry per CDR3 protein. The sample shows roughly 7,700 distinct CDR3 sequences, approximately 5.3% of them seen only once. This clonotype was detected a few times. The antigen remains unidentified. Whole-study findings and limits: Tumor mutation counts were tracked by expanded intratumoral alpha and beta TCR counts.

This chain joins TRBV20-1 and TRBJ2-7; TRBD2 matches 9 bases. The sample in question was lung tumor tissue, obtained at surgery. This receptor was obtained from a male donor with early-stage non-small cell lung cancer. CDR3 in DNA: TGCAGTGCTAGAGGGGCTAGCGGGATCTACGAGCAGTACTTC. This gives the protein CSARGASGIYEQYF.